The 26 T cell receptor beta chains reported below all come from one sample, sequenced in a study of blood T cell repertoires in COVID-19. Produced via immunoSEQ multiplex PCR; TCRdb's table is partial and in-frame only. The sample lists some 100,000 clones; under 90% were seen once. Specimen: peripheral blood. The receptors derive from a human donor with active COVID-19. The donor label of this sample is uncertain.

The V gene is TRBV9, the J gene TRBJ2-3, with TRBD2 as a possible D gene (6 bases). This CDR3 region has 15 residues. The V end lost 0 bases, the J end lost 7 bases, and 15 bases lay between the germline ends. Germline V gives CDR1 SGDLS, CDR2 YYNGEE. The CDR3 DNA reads TGTGCCAGCAGCGTAGGCGGGGTTCCCCTCAATACGCAGTATTTT. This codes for CASSVGGVPLNTQYF.

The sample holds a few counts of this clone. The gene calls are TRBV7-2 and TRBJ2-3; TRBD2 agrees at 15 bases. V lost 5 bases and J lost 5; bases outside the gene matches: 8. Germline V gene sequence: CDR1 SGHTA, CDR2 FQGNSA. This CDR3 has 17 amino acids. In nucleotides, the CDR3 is TGTGCCAGCAGCACCCGGACTAGCGGGGGGGGAAAAGATACGCAGTATTTT. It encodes CASSTRTSGGGKDTQYF.

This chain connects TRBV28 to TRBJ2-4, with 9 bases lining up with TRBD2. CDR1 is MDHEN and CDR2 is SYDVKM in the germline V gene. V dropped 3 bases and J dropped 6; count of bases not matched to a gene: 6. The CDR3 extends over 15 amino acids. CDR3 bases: TGTGCCAGCAGTTTGTGGTTGCGGGGGGGAAACATTCAGTACTTC. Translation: CASSLWLRGGNIQYF.

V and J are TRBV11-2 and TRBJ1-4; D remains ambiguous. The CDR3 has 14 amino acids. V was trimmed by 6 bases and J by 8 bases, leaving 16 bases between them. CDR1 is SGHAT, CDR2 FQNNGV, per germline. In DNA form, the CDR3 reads TGTGCCAGCAGGAGGACGGCGTCGGGAGAAAAACTGTTTTTT. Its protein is CASRRTASGEKLFF.

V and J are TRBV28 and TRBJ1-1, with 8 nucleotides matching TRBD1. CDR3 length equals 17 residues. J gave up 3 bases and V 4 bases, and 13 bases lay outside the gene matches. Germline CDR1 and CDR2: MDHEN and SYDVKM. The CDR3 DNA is TGTGCCAGCAGTTCTCTCAGGACAGGGAGCCTCCACACTGAAGCTTTCTTT. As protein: CASSSLRTGSLHTEAFF.

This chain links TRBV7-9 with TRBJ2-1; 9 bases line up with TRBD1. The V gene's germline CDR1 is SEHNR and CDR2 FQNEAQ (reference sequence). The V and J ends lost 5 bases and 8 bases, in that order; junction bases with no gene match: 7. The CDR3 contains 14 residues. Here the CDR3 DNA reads TGTGCCAGCAGCCACCGGGACAGGGACGATGAGCAGTTCTTC. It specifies CASSHRDRDDEQFF.

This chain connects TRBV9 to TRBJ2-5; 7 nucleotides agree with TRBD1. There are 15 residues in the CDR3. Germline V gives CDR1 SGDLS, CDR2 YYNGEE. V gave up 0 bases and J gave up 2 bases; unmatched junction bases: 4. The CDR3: CASSVEGGWQETQYF. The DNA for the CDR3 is TGTGCCAGCAGCGTAGAAGGGGGCTGGCAAGAGACCCAGTACTTC.

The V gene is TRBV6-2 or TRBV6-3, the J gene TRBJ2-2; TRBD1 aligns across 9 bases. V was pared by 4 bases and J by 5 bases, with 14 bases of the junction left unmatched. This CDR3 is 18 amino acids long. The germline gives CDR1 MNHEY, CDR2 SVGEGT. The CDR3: CASSWQPEQGARTGELFF. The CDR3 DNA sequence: TGTGCCAGCAGTTGGCAGCCCGAACAGGGGGCTCGTACCGGGGAGCTGTTTTTT.

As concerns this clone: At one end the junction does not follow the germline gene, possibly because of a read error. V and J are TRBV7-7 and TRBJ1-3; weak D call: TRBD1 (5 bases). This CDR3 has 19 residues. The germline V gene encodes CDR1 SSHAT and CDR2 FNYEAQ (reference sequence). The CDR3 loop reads CASSPSWTTTGGMANTIYF. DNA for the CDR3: TGTGCTAGCAGCCCTTCATGGACAACGACGGGGGGGATGGCAAACACCATATATTTT.

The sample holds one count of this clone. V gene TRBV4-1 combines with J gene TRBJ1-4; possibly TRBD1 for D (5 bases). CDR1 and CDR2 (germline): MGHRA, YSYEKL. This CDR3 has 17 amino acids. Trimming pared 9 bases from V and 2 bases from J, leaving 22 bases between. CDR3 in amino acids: CARWDRDWPRTNEKLFF. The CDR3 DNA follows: TGCGCCAGATGGGACCGGGACTGGCCGAGGACTAATGAAAAACTGTTTTTT.

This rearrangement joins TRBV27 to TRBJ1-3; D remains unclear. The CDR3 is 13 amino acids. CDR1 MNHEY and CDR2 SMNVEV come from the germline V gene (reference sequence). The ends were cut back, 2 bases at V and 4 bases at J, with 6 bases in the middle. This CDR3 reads CASSLIRGNTIYF. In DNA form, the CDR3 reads TGTGCCAGCAGTTTAATCAGGGGAAACACCATATATTTT.

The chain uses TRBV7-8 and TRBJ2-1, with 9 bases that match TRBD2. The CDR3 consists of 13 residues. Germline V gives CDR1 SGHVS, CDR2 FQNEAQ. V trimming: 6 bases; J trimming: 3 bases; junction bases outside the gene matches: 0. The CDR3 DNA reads TGTGCCAGCAGAGCGGGGGGCTACAATGAGCAGTTCTTC. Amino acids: CASRAGGYNEQFF.

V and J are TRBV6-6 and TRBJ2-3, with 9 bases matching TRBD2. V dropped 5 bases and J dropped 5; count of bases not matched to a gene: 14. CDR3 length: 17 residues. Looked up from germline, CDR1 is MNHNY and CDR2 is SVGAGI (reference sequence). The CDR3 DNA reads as TGTGCCAGCAGTCGAGTTGGAGCGGGGGGCAGTGGAGATACGCAGTATTTT. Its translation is CASSRVGAGGSGDTQYF.

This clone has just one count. The CDR3 sequence is CASSEVYRDYSNQPQHF. For the CDR3, the DNA is TGTGCCAGCAGTGAAGTGTACCGAGACTATAGCAATCAGCCCCAGCATTTT. The V gene is TRBV6-1, the J gene TRBJ1-5; D is undetermined. The V end lost 1 base, the J end lost 0 bases, and 13 bases lay between the germline ends. CDR3 length: 17 amino acids. Germline loops: CDR1 MNHNS, CDR2 SASEGT.

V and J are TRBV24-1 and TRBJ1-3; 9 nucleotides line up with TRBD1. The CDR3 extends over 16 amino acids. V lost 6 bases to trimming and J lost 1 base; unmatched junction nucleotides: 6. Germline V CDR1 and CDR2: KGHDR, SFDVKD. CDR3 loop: CATSLRQGVSGNTIYF. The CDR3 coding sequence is TGTGCCACCAGTCTGCGACAGGGGGTTTCTGGAAACACCATATATTTT.

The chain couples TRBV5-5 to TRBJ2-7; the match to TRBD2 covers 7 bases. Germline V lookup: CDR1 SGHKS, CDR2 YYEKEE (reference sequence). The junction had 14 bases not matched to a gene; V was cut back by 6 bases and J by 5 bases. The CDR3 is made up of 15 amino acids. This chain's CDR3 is CASTGGSQAPDEQYF. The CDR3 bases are TGTGCCAGCACCGGGGGGAGTCAGGCCCCCGACGAGCAGTACTTC.

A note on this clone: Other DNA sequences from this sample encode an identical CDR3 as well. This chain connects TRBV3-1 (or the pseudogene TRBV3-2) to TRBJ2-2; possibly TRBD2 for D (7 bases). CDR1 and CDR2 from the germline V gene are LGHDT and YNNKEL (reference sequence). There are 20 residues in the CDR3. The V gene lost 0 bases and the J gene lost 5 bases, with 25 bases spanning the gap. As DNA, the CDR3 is TGTGCCAGCAGCCAAGAGAGGGCCGGGGGGCGGCTGGGCCGGACCGGGGAGCTGTTTTTT. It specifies CASSQERAGGRLGRTGELFF.

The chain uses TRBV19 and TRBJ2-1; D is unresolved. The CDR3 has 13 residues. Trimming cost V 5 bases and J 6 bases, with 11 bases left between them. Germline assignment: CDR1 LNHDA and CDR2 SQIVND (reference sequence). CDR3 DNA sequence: TGTGCCAGTAGTTACGGGTTAAGCAATGAGCAGTTCTTC. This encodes CASSYGLSNEQFF.

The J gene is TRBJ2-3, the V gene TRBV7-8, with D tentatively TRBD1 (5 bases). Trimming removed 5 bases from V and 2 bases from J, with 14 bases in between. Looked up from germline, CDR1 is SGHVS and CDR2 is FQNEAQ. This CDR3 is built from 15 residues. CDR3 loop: CASSGAVLITDTQYF. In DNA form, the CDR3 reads TGTGCCAGCAGCGGGGCAGTCCTCATCACAGATACGCAGTATTTT.

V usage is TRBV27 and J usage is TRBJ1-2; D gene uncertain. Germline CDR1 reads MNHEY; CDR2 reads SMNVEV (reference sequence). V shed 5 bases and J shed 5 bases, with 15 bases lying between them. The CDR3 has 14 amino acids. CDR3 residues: CASSPLPPTYGYTF. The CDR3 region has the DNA TGTGCCAGCAGTCCCCTCCCGCCTACGTATGGCTACACCTTC.

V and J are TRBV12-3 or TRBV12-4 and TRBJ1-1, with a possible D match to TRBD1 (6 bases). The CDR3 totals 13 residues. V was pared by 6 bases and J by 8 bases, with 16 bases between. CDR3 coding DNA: TGTGCCAGCAGCCTTATCCCAGGGGTGGAAGCTTTCTTT. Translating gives CASSLIPGVEAFF.

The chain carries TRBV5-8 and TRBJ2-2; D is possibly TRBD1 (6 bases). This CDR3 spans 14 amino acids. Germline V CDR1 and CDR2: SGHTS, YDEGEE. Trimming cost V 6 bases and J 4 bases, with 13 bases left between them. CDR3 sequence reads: CASTHRAVTGELFF. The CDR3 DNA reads TGTGCCAGCACCCACAGGGCGGTCACCGGGGAGCTGTTTTTT.

The CDR3 sequence is CASSTERDSLFDTQYF. The CDR3 bases are TGTGCCAGCAGCACAGAACGGGACTCCCTTTTTGATACGCAGTATTTT. The V call is TRBV7-2, the J call TRBJ2-3; perhaps TRBD2 as D (6 bases). Trimming removed 5 bases at V and 6 bases at J, with 21 bases between. Per germline, CDR1 SGHTA and CDR2 FQGNSA. The length of the CDR3 is 16 residues.

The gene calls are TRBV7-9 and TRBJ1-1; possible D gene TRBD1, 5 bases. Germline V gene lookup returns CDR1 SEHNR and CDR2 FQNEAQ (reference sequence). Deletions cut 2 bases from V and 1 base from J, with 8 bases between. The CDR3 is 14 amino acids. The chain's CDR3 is CASSLPGQNTEAFF. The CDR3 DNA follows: TGTGCCAGCAGCTTACCCGGACAGAACACTGAAGCTTTCTTT.

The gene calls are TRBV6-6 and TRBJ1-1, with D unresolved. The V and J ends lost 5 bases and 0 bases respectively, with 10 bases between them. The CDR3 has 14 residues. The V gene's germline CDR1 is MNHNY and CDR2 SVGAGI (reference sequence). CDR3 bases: TGTGCCAGCAGTCTTTTGGGCATGAACACTGAAGCTTTCTTT. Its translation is CASSLLGMNTEAFF.

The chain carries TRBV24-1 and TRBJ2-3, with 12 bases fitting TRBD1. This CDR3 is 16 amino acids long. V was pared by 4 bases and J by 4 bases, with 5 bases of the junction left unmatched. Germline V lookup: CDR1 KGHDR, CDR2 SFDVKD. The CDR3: CATSDSGTGGADTQYF. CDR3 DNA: TGTGCCACCAGTGACTCAGGGACAGGGGGCGCAGATACGCAGTATTTT.